This is a list of T cell receptor beta chains from one sample in a study of post-analysis software for immune sequencing data. TCRdb itself ran the PCR reads through MiXCR, one entry per CDR3 protein. The data show more than 500,000 distinct CDR3 sequences, with around a third seen just once and less than 6% held by the top ten. The sequencing input was blood. The receptors derive from a girl younger than 18 with multiple sclerosis. Each CDR3 is given without its conserved first and last residue. D genes are given only for firm matches.

>TRBD2|TRBJ2-3|TRBV5-1
ASSLEGRLAGKSDTQY
>TRBD1|TRBJ1-1|TRBV25-1
ASTGQGIGTEAF
>NA|NA|TRBV29-1
STIGSSETQY
>NA|TRBJ2-1|TRBV11-1
ASSYGYNEQF
>NA|TRBJ2-1|TRBV28
ASRQGGANEQF
>NA|TRBJ2-5|TRBV29-1
SVEWRKETQY
>TRBD2|TRBJ2-7|TRBV20-1
SASSWDYQLPQY
>NA|TRBJ1-1|TRBV11-2
ASSFGLQMNTEAF
>NA|TRBJ2-1|TRBV29-1
SVKDLRSYNEQF
>NA|TRBJ1-2|TRBV7-8
ASSTGKRDASGYT
>NA|TRBJ2-1|TRBV18
ASSALASTSYNEQF
>TRBD2|TRBJ2-3|TRBV4-2
ASSQDTASGITDTQY
>TRBD2|TRBJ2-1|TRBV29-1
SVGRLAGYNEQF
>TRBD1|TRBJ2-5|TRBV10-3
AISEDRGSETQY
>NA|TRBJ2-3|TRBV6-5
ASSQPPDTQY
>NA|TRBJ1-5|TRBV19
ASSMGIFGGASQPQH
>TRBD1|TRBJ1-2|TRBV20-1
SANGQVHGYT